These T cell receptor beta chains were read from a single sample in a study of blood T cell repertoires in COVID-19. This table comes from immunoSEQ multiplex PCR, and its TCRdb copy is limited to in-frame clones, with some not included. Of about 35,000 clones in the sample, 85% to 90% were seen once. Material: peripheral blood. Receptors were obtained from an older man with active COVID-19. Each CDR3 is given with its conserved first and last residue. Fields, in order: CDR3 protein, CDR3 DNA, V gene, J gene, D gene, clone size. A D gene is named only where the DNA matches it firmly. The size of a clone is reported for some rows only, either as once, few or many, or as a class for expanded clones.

CASSKSASYEQYF	TGTGCCAGCAGCAAATCCGCGTCCTACGAGCAGTACTTC	TRBV11-3	TRBJ2-7	-	few
CASSMSAIPPFTDTQYF	TGTGCCAGTAGTATGTCCGCGATCCCACCCTTCACAGATACGCAGTATTTT	TRBV19	TRBJ2-3	-	-
CASSSTREQFF	TGCGCCAGCAGCTCAACGAGGGAGCAGTTCTTC	TRBV5-1	TRBJ2-1	-	-
CASSLGGRDEQYF	TGTGCCAGCAGTTTAGGCGGGAGGGACGAGCAGTACTTC	TRBV28	TRBJ2-7	TRBD2	-
CASMPGTLNTGELFF	TGTGCCAGCATGCCCGGGACTTTGAACACCGGGGAGCTGTTTTTT	TRBV2	TRBJ2-2	-	-
CASRKRDTTDTQYF	TGTGCCAGCAGAAAGCGGGACACCACAGATACGCAGTATTTT	TRBV27	TRBJ2-3	-	-
CASSPPGGDNSPLHF	TGTGCCAGCTCACCTCCGGGAGGGGATAATTCACCCCTCCACTTT	TRBV18	TRBJ1-6	-	few
CARSASSGNTIYF	TGTGCCAGAAGTGCCAGCTCTGGAAACACCATATATTTT	TRBV7-9	TRBJ1-3	-	once
CASSLLGQGVGGYTF	TGTGCCAGCAGTTTATTGGGACAGGGGGTTGGTGGCTACACCTTC	TRBV28	TRBJ1-2	TRBD1	-
CASSFRDRVASPLHF	TGTGCCAGCAGTTTTAGGGACAGGGTTGCTTCACCCCTCCACTTT	TRBV28	TRBJ1-6	TRBD1	-
CASGLSQGDNEQFF	TGTGCTAGTGGTTTGTCCCAGGGGGACAATGAGCAGTTCTTC	TRBV12-5	TRBJ2-1	TRBD1	few
CASSRGLAGGGTDTQYF	TGTGCCAGCAGCCGCGGACTAGCGGGAGGGGGGACAGATACGCAGTATTTT	TRBV3-1/TRBV3-2	TRBJ2-3	TRBD2	-
CASSYPFETQYF	TGTGCCAGCAGTTACCCCTTCGAGACCCAGTACTTC	TRBV6-2/TRBV6-3	TRBJ2-5	-	-
CASSLGLAGVETQYF	TGTGCCAGCAGTTTAGGACTAGCGGGTGTGGAGACCCAGTACTTC	TRBV28	TRBJ2-5	TRBD2	-
CASRLNSYEQYF	TGTGCCAGCAGATTAAACAGCTACGAGCAGTACTTC	TRBV28	TRBJ2-7	-	-
CASSQDLGLGNPSGKEVEQYF	TGCGCCAGCAGCCAAGATCTCGGGCTGGGGAATCCCAGCGGGAAAGAGGTCGAGCAGTACTTC	TRBV4-3	TRBJ2-7	TRBD2	-
CATQRSGLHSSPQYF	TGTGCCACCCAGAGATCGGGACTGCATTCCTCTCCGCAGTACTTC	TRBV5-6	TRBJ2-7	-	-
CASTIGGASGRNEQFF	TGTGCCAGCACCATTGGAGGGGCTAGCGGGCGTAATGAGCAGTTCTTC	TRBV28	TRBJ2-1	TRBD2	-
CASRLAGGNNEQFF	TGCGCCAGCAGACTAGCGGGAGGTAACAATGAGCAGTTCTTC	TRBV5-1	TRBJ2-1	TRBD2	-
CASSLGGARETQYF	TGTGCCAGCAGCCTCGGGGGGGCGCGAGAGACCCAGTACTTC	TRBV3-1/TRBV3-2	TRBJ2-5	TRBD2	-
CATSREGGGAYEQYF	TGTGCCACCAGCAGAGAGGGCGGAGGGGCCTACGAGCAGTACTTC	TRBV15	TRBJ2-7	-	once
CASSPSVHYGYTF	TGTGCCAGCAGCCCCAGCGTCCACTATGGCTACACCTTC	TRBV28	TRBJ1-2	-	few
CASSLETSGRVEQYF	TGTGCCAGCAGCTTAGAGACTAGCGGGAGGGTTGAGCAGTACTTC	TRBV7-9	TRBJ2-7	TRBD2	-
CASSHRQSYNSPLHF	TGTGCCAGCAGCCACCGACAGTCGTATAATTCACCCCTCCACTTT	TRBV3-1/TRBV3-2	TRBJ1-6	-	-
CSASRGQGHLGYTF	TGCAGTGCTAGTAGGGGACAGGGGCATCTGGGCTACACCTTC	TRBV20-1	TRBJ1-2	TRBD1	-
CASSLGLAVNTGELFF	TGTGCCAGCAGCTTAGGACTAGCTGTAAACACCGGGGAGCTGTTTTTT	TRBV7-2	TRBJ2-2	TRBD2	-
CASKGQGREEIYEQYF	TGTGCCAGCAAGGGACAGGGACGAGAGGAGATCTACGAGCAGTACTTC	TRBV28	TRBJ2-7	TRBD1	-
CSVGDRASGWQFF	TGCAGCGTGGGGGACAGGGCCTCGGGATGGCAGTTCTTC	TRBV29-1	TRBJ2-1	TRBD1	-
CASSELWTNTGELFF	TGTGCCAGCAGTGAATTGTGGACTAACACCGGGGAGCTGTTTTTT	TRBV25-1	TRBJ2-2	-	-
CASSLVGGRGELFF	TGTGCCAGCAGCCTGGTCGGCGGGAGGGGGGAGCTGTTTTTT	TRBV11-2	TRBJ2-2	TRBD2	-
CASNTYRGGRSTEAFF	TGTGCCAGCAACACCTACAGGGGCGGAAGGAGCACTGAAGCTTTCTTT	TRBV6-6	TRBJ1-1	TRBD1	-
CASRQGAQPQHF	TGTGCCAGCAGACAGGGGGCTCAGCCCCAGCATTTT	TRBV27	TRBJ1-5	TRBD1	once
CASSVGPGSTDTQYF	TGTGCCAGCAGCGTAGGACCGGGAAGCACAGATACGCAGTATTTT	TRBV9	TRBJ2-3	-	-
CASSQTGRGKETQYF	TGCGCCAGCAGTCAAACTGGGAGGGGGAAAGAGACCCAGTACTTC	TRBV23-1	TRBJ2-5	-	-